Shown below are 25 T cell receptor beta chains from a single sample sequenced in a study of human T cells and chemical hapten exposure. Time point noted: patch test 1, 2 weeks after DPC sensitization. Documented treatment: therapeutic diphenylcyclopropenone sensitization with weekly scalp DPC. TCRdb independently ran MiXCR on the RACE reads; one entry per CDR3 protein. The table has more than 90,000 distinct CDR3 sequences, about 10% seen once. The source was whole blood, collected in connection with sensitization to the hapten diphenylcyclopropenone (DPC). The receptors were sampled from a man aged 35 to 55 with alopecia areata. Some clones in this sample may be carry-over from other donors' samples.

The chain has TRBV18 and TRBJ2-3; TRBD2 aligns across 10 bases. The CDR3 contains 20 residues. Per germline, CDR1 KGHSH and CDR2 LQKENI. The trim removed 0 bases at V and 3 bases at J, leaving 15 bases unmatched. The CDR3 protein is CASSPPPLAGGRSATDTQYF. The CDR3 DNA follows: TGTGCCAGCTCACCACCGCCCTTAGCGGGAGGTAGGTCGGCGACAGATACGCAGTATTTT.

This clonotype was observed at least ten times. The rearrangement joins TRBV12-3 or TRBV12-4 to TRBJ1-4; D gene unclear. CDR3 length: 12 amino acids. V was cut by 1 base and J by 7 bases, with 4 bases left in between. The CDR3 loop is CASSLGGEKLFF. In nucleotides, the CDR3 is TGTGCCAGCAGTTTAGGGGGTGAAAAACTGTTTTTT.

The rearrangement links TRBV6-2 or TRBV6-3 to TRBJ2-1, with 10 bases lining up with TRBD1. CDR3 length equals 15 residues. Germline values: CDR1 MNHEY, CDR2 SVGEGT. Germline trimming cut 7 bases from V and 3 bases from J; bases unmatched to any gene: 6. In nucleotides, the CDR3 is TGTGCCAGCACCGACTGGACAGGGGGCTACAATGAGCAGTTCTTC. It specifies CASTDWTGGYNEQFF.

In DNA form, the CDR3 reads TGTGCCAGCAGCGTCGGGACAGCCCAAGAGACCCAGTACTTC. Encoded protein: CASSVGTAQETQYF. V is TRBV5-4 and J is TRBJ2-5; 7 nucleotides agree with TRBD1. The V gene's germline CDR1 is SGHNT and CDR2 YYREEE (reference sequence). The CDR3 length is 14 residues. Trimming removed 4 bases from V and 1 base from J; junction bases left unmatched: 4.

The sample holds a few counts of this clonotype. The V and J genes are TRBV10-3 and TRBJ2-6, with 10 bases matching TRBD1. Germline loops: CDR1 ENHRY, CDR2 SYGVKD. Unmatched junction bases numbered 5, after V lost 6 bases and J lost 3 bases. The CDR3 is 16 residues long. CDR3 DNA: TGTGCCATCAGAGCCGGGACAGGGGATGGGGCCAACGTCCTGACTTTC. It encodes CAIRAGTGDGANVLTF.

This clonotype was found a few times. This chain connects TRBV10-3 to TRBJ1-3; D perhaps matches TRBD1 (5 bases). This CDR3 has 14 residues. The V gene's germline CDR1 is ENHRY and CDR2 SYGVKD. V gave up 6 bases and J gave up 4 bases, with 13 bases separating them. This CDR3 is CAIRGTEKGNTIYF. The CDR3 nucleotides are TGTGCCATCAGGGGGACGGAAAAGGGAAACACCATATATTTT.

The gene calls are TRBV5-1 and TRBJ2-5, with 8 nucleotides matching TRBD2. Trimming cost V 4 bases and J 3 bases; bases outside gene matches: 5. The germline CDR1 and CDR2 sequences are SGHRS and YFSETQ. This CDR3 is 14 amino acids long. The CDR3 loop reads CASSPISGKETQYF. CDR3 DNA sequence: TGCGCCAGCAGCCCTATTAGCGGGAAAGAGACCCAGTACTTC.

This clonotype was observed a handful of times. This rearrangement joins TRBV6-2 or TRBV6-3 to TRBJ2-2; tentative D call: TRBD1 (6 bases). CDR3 size: 14 residues. Germline-derived CDR1 and CDR2 are MNHEY and SVGEGT. Trimming removed 8 bases at V and 2 bases at J, with 12 bases between. The chain's CDR3 is CASGGTPNTGELFF. CDR3 in DNA: TGTGCCAGCGGTGGGACACCCAACACCGGGGAGCTGTTTTTT.

This clonotype appeared a few times. This chain joins TRBV7-8 and TRBJ2-7; D uncertain. From germline, CDR1 is SGHVS and CDR2 FQNEAQ. The CDR3 length is 17 residues. The V gene lost 2 bases and the J gene lost 1 base, with 18 bases spanning the gap. This CDR3 is CASSLLFSRAGSYEQYV. The CDR3, as DNA: TGTGCCAGCAGCTTACTATTTTCAAGGGCCGGGTCCTACGAGCAGTACGTC.

The V gene is TRBV6-5, the J gene TRBJ2-3; no definite D call. The CDR3 has 15 residues. Trimming shortened V by 1 base and J by 3 bases, and 11 bases separated the two germline ends. Germline CDR1 is MNHEY and CDR2 is SVGAGI. The CDR3 DNA reads as TGTGCCAGCAGTTACTTGGGCAAAAGAACAGATACGCAGTATTTT. Translation: CASSYLGKRTDTQYF.

The rearrangement uses TRBV6-1 and TRBJ2-3; D gene ambiguous. This CDR3 is built from 12 residues. Trimming removed 7 bases at V and 5 bases at J, with 10 bases between. Looked up from germline, CDR1 is MNHNS and CDR2 is SASEGT. DNA of the CDR3: TGTGCCAGCATGCGGATTCGAGATACGCAGTATTTT. The encoded protein is CASMRIRDTQYF.

This clonotype showed up just a few times. The CDR3 spells CASMAQITSEQYV. For the CDR3, the DNA is TGTGCCAGCATGGCCCAGATAACCTCCGAGCAGTACGTC. The V gene is TRBV6-2 or TRBV6-3, the J gene TRBJ2-7; no reliable D call. With 7 bases removed from V and 6 bases from J, the gap between germline ends came to 16 bases. Germline CDR1 is MNHEY and CDR2 is SVGEGT. The CDR3 runs 13 residues.

This clonotype turned up a few times. The chain is built from TRBV6-2 or TRBV6-3 and TRBJ1-5; 9 nucleotides match TRBD1. Germline lookup yields CDR1 MNHEY and CDR2 SVGEGT. The CDR3 loop spans 15 amino acids. After removal of 6 bases from V and 7 bases from J, the junction contained 10 bases not matched to a gene. The CDR3 DNA reads as TGTGCCAGCAGCAGGGAAACAGGGGGCACCCAGCCCCAGCATTTT. Its translation: CASSRETGGTQPQHF.

This clonotype was seen a handful of times. This rearrangement joins TRBV6-5 to TRBJ1-3, with D maybe TRBD1 (5 bases). The germline V and J ends were trimmed by 5 bases and 3 bases, with 14 bases remaining between them. The CDR3 is 15 amino acids. CDR1 and CDR2 from the germline V gene are MNHEY and SVGAGI. The CDR3 loop reads CASSEWRGYGNTIYF. The CDR3 coding sequence is TGTGCCAGCAGTGAATGGAGGGGTTATGGAAACACCATATATTTT.

This clonotype turned up a few times. This chain connects TRBV7-2 to TRBJ2-7, with TRBD2 matching 8 bases. Looked up from germline, CDR1 is SGHTA and CDR2 is FQGNSA. V dropped 5 bases and J dropped 3; count of bases not matched to a gene: 9. The CDR3 covers 15 residues. CDR3 nucleotides: TGTGCCAGCAGCCTTGCAGCGGGAGAGGTCTACGAGCAGTACTTC. It encodes CASSLAAGEVYEQYF.

The chain couples TRBV6-5 to TRBJ2-5, with TRBD2 as a possible D gene (5 bases). This CDR3 is 12 amino acids long. V lost 2 bases, J lost 5 bases, and 6 bases lay in between. Germline lookup yields CDR1 MNHEY and CDR2 SVGAGI. CDR3 residues: CASSYTGETQYF. In nucleotides, the CDR3 is TGTGCCAGCAGTTACACGGGGGAGACCCAGTACTTC.

This clonotype was seen at least ten times. The chain uses TRBV29-1 and TRBJ2-1; tentatively, D is TRBD1 (5 bases). The V gene lost 7 bases and the J gene lost 0 bases, with 19 bases spanning the gap. CDR1 SQVTM and CDR2 ANQGSEA come from the germline V gene. The CDR3 has 16 amino acids. Written as DNA, the CDR3 is TGCAGCGCCACTCGTCCAGGGTCGTTCTCCTACAATGAGCAGTTCTTC. Translation gives CSATRPGSFSYNEQFF.

This clonotype has just a few counts. V is TRBV6-2 or TRBV6-3 and J is TRBJ2-7, with 8 bases that match TRBD1. This CDR3 is 16 amino acids long. J gave up 7 bases and V 2 bases, and 13 bases lay outside the gene matches. CDR1 is MNHEY and CDR2 is SVGEGT in the germline V gene. The CDR3, as DNA: TGTGCCAGCAGTTACGGAGCGGCAGGGGGCTTGGGAGAGCAGTACGTC. This encodes CASSYGAAGGLGEQYV.

This clonotype has more than one count but fewer than ten. The V call is TRBV16, the J call TRBJ2-3; D not certain. V was clipped by 4 bases and J by 0 bases, with 8 bases between them. This CDR3 is 14 amino acids long. Germline lookup yields CDR1 KGHSY and CDR2 FQNENV. CDR3 in DNA: TGTGCCAGCAGCCGGACCGGTAGCACAGATACGCAGTATTTT. Translating it yields CASSRTGSTDTQYF.

This clonotype has a handful of counts. The V gene is TRBV4-3, the J gene TRBJ1-6, with a tentative D call TRBD1 (6 bases). This CDR3 spans 16 amino acids. The germline V gene encodes CDR1 LGHNA and CDR2 YSLEER. Trimming cost V 4 bases and J 6 bases, with 16 bases left between them. CDR3: CASSREFAGVNSPLHF. The CDR3 region has the DNA TGCGCCAGCAGCCGGGAATTTGCAGGGGTTAATTCACCCCTCCACTTT.

This clonotype has just a few counts. The rearrangement joins TRBV6-2 or TRBV6-3 to TRBJ1-5; D is uncertain. Germline lookup yields CDR1 MNHEY and CDR2 SVGEGT. V lost 0 bases and J lost 7, with 4 bases in between. The CDR3 is made up of 12 amino acids. CDR3 coding DNA: TGTGCCAGCAGTTACTCGGCCCAGCCCCAGCATTTT. It is translated as CASSYSAQPQHF.

This chain connects TRBV12-3 or TRBV12-4 to TRBJ2-1, with TRBD2 matching over 10 bases. Germline trimming cut 4 bases from V and 3 bases from J; bases unmatched to any gene: 15. This CDR3 spans 19 amino acids. CDR3: CASSSDRDLAGAYYNEQFF. CDR3 DNA: TGTGCCAGCAGTTCGGACAGGGATCTAGCGGGAGCGTACTACAATGAGCAGTTCTTC.

This sequence joins TRBV3-1 and TRBJ2-6; 7 nucleotides align to TRBD1. Germline assignment: CDR1 LGHDT and CDR2 YNNKEL (reference sequence). V shed 4 bases and J 13 bases; nucleotides not matched to a gene: 13. The CDR3 has 15 amino acids. CDR3 DNA sequence: TGTGCCAGCAGCCTTAATATACAGGGGCCACAAGTCCTGACTTTC. Amino acid sequence: CASSLNIQGPQVLTF. The whole variable domain, remainder taken from reference TRBV3-1 and TRBJ2-6, is DTAVSQTPKYLVTQMGNDKSIKCEQNLGHDTMYWYKQDSKKFLKIMFSYNNKELIINETVPNRFSPKSPDKAHLNLHINSLELGDSAVYFCASSLNIQGPQVLTFGAGSRLTVL.

This clonotype has a count of ten or more. CDR3 nucleotides: TGTGCCTGGAGTCCTTCTACTGGCTGGGCCACTGAAGCTTTCTTT. This translates into CAWSPSTGWATEAFF. The V call is TRBV30, the J call TRBJ1-1; D is unclear. V lost 2 bases and J lost 4, with 17 bases in between. The CDR3 runs 15 residues. Per germline, CDR1 GTSNPN and CDR2 SVGIG (reference sequence). Based on the CDR3 plus reference TRBV30 and TRBJ1-1, the full variable domain is SQTIHQWPATLVQPVGSPLSLECTVEGTSNPNLYWYRQAAGRGLQLLFYSVGIGQISSEVPQNLSASRPQDRQFILSSKKLLLSDSGFYLCAWSPSTGWATEAFFGQGTRLTVV.

The chain uses TRBV29-1 and TRBJ2-3; D call uncertain. This CDR3 has 12 amino acids. Germline loops: CDR1 SQVTM, CDR2 ANQGSEA. V was trimmed by 3 bases and J by 2 bases, leaving 6 bases between them. The CDR3 region has the DNA TGCAGCGTTGACCGGGCCACAGATACGCAGTATTTT. Amino acid sequence: CSVDRATDTQYF.